The entry that follows covers one T cell receptor (beta chain) sequence. No antigen is known for it. This sample is part of a study of cytomegalovirus exposure and HLA in healthy donors. Looking at the study overall: Out of approximately 170 million T cells, an earlier analysis found some 120 million unique TCR beta sequences in total.

J was trimmed by 7 bases and V by 4 bases; bases with no gene match: 7. Germline loops: CDR1 SEHNR, CDR2 FQNEAQ (reference sequence). The CDR3 covers 16 residues. Whole-study findings and limits: In a later analysis, TCR beta V- and J-gene trimming showed a link to a missense DCLRE1C variant. The authors listed roughly 150 TCR beta chains as cytomegalovirus-associated.

Primers for the PCR totalled 60 Vbeta and 13 Jbeta. The assay was immunoSEQ multiplex PCR, and TCRdb's table has in-frame clones only and misses some. This table has around 120,000 clones, around 82% appearing once. The TCR originated in a boy aged 10-17 years in good health and CMV-seronegative. Sequencing was carried out using PBMCs. The chain employs TRBV7-9 and TRBJ2-1, with 13 bases aligning to TRBD2. The CDR3 nucleotides are TGTGCCAGCAGCTGGAAAGGACTAGCGGGAGATAATGAGCAGTTCTTC. Its translation is CASSWKGLAGDNEQFF.